This T cell receptor (beta chain) was observed in a study of human T cells and chemical hapten exposure (dated by TCRdb to 2020 to 2023). Context from the whole study: Libraries were pooled for sequencing, and per-sample TCR yields varied mainly because of small differences in library volumes within the pool. In alopecia patients, the study followed how the peripheral blood TCR repertoire changed in vivo over primary and secondary sensitization to diphenylcyclopropenone (DPC), a hapten. Each blood RNA sample was used to sequence both TCR alpha and TCR beta chains.

Sequences DFQATT (CDR1) and SNEGSKA (CDR2) are obtained from the germline V gene (reference sequence). From V the trimming removes 3 bases and from J it removes 3 bases, while the gene matches leave 6 bases of the junction unaccounted for. From the cysteine up to the phenylalanine, the CDR3 has a length of 15 residues. Just the 45-base CDR3 DNA is kept, in frame starting at base 1. In its sample, this clonotype was seen many times. Its antigen is currently not known. No base qualities exist here, and no much larger clone lies one base off it. Read against the paper, the sample's time point label means: healthy volunteer bleed at 6 weeks. Total RNA was isolated from unfractionated whole blood collected in Tempus Blood RNA tubes. Five or six healthy volunteers served as TCR sequencing controls and were bled at day 0, 2 weeks and 6 weeks. Preparation of the library involved RACE. Sequencing took place on a NextSeq 500. Library preparation attached unique molecular identifiers to individual cDNA molecules for quantitative, reproducible TCR counting. For the original study's pipeline: The median number of TCRs per sample was approximately 98,000, ranging from about 23,224 to 750,000. The Decombinator software suite was used to annotate V, J and CDR3 in the TCR reads. Every sample was subsampled to the same number of TCRs (28,000) for the PS versus PT1 abundance plots. TCRs were defined as expanded if absent before sensitization and observed at least eight times at the 2-week time point. Starting from the raw public reads, TCRdb applied fastp trimming at Q25, assembled clones with MiXCR and retained in-frame beta chains. Each entry is one CDR3 protein sequence, shown with its most common DNA and genes. TCRdb, not the authors, supplied the V and J calls. The sample includes fewer than 100,000 distinct CDR3 sequences, with about 8.6% observed a single time. Of the sample, 1.7% falls within the top ten clones.

Paper-wide results and their limitations: Repeated subsampling changed both the strength of the expansion versus patch-test correlation and the threshold at which that correlation became significant. DPC sensitization did not change the number of TCRs with a frequency above 1 in 1000, and there was no evidence of changes in global repertoire structure.

The chain is encoded by TRBV20-1 joined to TRBJ1-5, and 9 junctional nucleotides match TRBD1. This receptor was obtained from a female donor in good health. Some clones in this sample may be carry-over from other donors' samples. The sequencing sample was made of whole blood. Here the CDR3 is given as CSARSGQGFNQPQHF. The DNA sequence is TGCAGTGCTAGGTCGGGACAGGGCTTCAATCAGCCCCAGCATTTT.